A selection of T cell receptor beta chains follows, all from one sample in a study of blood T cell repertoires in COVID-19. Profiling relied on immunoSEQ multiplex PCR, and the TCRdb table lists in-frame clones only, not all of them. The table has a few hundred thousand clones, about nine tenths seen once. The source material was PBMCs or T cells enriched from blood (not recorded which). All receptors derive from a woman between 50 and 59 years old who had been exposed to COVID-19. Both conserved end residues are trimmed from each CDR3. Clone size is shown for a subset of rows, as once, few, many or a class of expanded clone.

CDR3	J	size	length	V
ASSSTGYNEQF	TRBJ2-1	NA	11	TRBV7-2
ASSPSGGANTDTQY	TRBJ2-3	NA	14	TRBV5-1
ASSSPGQGHTGELF	TRBJ2-2	NA	14	TRBV5-4
ASSKTGSGKATQY	TRBJ2-5	NA	13	TRBV19
ASSSGQGATNEKLF	TRBJ1-4	NA	14	TRBV7-9
AWSGGGPYGYT	TRBJ1-2	NA	11	TRBV30
ASSSTGTSGYNEQF	TRBJ2-1	NA	14	TRBV19
ASSSTGIGELF	TRBJ2-2	NA	11	TRBV7-9
ASSFLDREGNTIY	TRBJ1-3	NA	13	TRBV28
ASKTGKGYNYGYT	TRBJ1-2	NA	13	TRBV27
ASRKQGSEQY	TRBJ2-7	NA	10	TRBV6-5
SASIRLTSTDTQY	TRBJ2-3	NA	13	TRBV20-1
ASSQERASGGRIYEQY	TRBJ2-7	NA	16	TRBV3-1/TRBV3-2
ASSQYAVITDTQY	TRBJ2-3	NA	13	TRBV4-2
ASSAYSISPAEAF	TRBJ1-1	few	13	TRBV5-5
ASSQELSNQPQH	TRBJ1-5	NA	12	TRBV5-8
ASSLDRFSEKLF	TRBJ1-4	NA	12	TRBV7-2
ASSQEAGAHLHYGYT	TRBJ1-2	NA	15	TRBV3-1/TRBV3-2
ASSFPGGTSGGPRPAGELF	TRBJ2-2	NA	19	TRBV28
ASSSSGLLGNTEAF	TRBJ1-1	NA	14	TRBV5-1